This TCR beta chain appears in the sequencing data of a study of blood T cell repertoires in COVID-19. Study information: In each case, the material was cDNA or gDNA derived from T cells, B-cell-depleted T cells, or PBMCs.

TCRdb keeps only in-frame clones here, not all; method: immunoSEQ multiplex PCR. The sample records just over 300,000 clones, 80% to 90% being singletons. Only one count was recorded for this clone. The trim removed 1 base at V and 1 base at J, leaving 15 bases unmatched. From germline, CDR1 is SGHTA and CDR2 FQGNSA. The CDR3 is made up of 19 amino acids. Categorization into cohorts depended on clinical history that participants reported. Cohort 3 donors were reported recovered after two negative PCRs, clearance, or symptom resolution. J is TRBJ1-1 and V is TRBV7-2; 7 bases line up with TRBD1. The receptor's source is a man aged 25-45 years who had recovered from COVID-19. The specimen sequenced was PBMCs or T cells enriched from blood (not recorded which). CDR3 amino acids: CASSLVPPRGSVKNTEAFF. CDR3 in DNA: TGTGCCAGCAGCTTAGTTCCCCCCAGGGGGTCGGTTAAGAACACTGAAGCTTTCTTT.